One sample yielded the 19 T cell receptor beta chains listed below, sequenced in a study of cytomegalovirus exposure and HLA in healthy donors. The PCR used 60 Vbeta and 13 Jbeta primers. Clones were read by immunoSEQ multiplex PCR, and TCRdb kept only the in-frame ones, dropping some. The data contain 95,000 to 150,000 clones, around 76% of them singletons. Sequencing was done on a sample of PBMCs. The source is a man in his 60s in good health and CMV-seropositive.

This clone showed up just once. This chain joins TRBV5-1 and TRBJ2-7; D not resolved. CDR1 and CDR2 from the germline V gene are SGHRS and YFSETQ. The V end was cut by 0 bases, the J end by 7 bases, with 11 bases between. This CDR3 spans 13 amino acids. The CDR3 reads CASSLDVRLEQYF. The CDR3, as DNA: TGCGCCAGCAGCTTGGACGTGCGGCTTGAGCAGTACTTC. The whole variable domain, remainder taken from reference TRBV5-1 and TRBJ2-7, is KAGVTQTPRYLIKTRGQQVTLSCSPISGHRSVSWYQQTPGQGLQFLFEYFSETQRNKGNFPGRFSGRQFSNSRSEMNVSTLELGDSALYLCASSLDVRLEQYFGPGTRLTVT.

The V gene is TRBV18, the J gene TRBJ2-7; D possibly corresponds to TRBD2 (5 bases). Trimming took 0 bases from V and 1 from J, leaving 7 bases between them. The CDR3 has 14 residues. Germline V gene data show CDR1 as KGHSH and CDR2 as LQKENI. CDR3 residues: CASSPPSGSYEQYF. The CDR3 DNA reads TGTGCCAGCTCACCACCGAGCGGATCCTACGAGCAGTACTTC.

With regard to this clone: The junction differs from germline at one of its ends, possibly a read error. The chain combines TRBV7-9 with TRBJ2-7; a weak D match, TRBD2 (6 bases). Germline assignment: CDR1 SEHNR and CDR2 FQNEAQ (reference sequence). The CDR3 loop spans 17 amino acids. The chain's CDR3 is CSSSPTFAGRRFYEQYF. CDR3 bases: TGTTCCAGCAGCCCGACATTCGCGGGACGGCGTTTCTACGAGCAGTACTTC.

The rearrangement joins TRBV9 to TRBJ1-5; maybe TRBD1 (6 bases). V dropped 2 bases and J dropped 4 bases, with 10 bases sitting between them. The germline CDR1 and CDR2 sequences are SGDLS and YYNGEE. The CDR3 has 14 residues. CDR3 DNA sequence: TGTGCCAGCAGCGTCTTAGGGGGAAATCAGCCCCAGCATTTT. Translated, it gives CASSVLGGNQPQHF.

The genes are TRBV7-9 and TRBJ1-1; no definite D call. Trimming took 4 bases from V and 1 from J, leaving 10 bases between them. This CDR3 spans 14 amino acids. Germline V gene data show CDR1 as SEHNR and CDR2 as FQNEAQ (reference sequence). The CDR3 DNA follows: TGTGCCAGCAGCTCCCCGCCAGAGAACACTGAAGCTTTCTTT. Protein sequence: CASSSPPENTEAFF.

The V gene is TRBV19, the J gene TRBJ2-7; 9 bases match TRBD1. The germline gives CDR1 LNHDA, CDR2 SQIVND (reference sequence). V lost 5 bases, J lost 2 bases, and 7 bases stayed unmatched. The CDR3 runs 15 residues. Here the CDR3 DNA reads TGTGCCAGTAGTTCCCCGGGACAGGGAACCTACGAGCAGTACTTC. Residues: CASSSPGQGTYEQYF. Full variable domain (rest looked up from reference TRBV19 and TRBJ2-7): DGGITQSPKYLFRKEGQNVTLSCEQNLNHDAMYWYRQDPGQGLRLIYYSQIVNDFQKGDIAEGYSVSREKKESFPLTVTSAQKNPTAFYLCASSSPGQGTYEQYFGPGTRLTVT.

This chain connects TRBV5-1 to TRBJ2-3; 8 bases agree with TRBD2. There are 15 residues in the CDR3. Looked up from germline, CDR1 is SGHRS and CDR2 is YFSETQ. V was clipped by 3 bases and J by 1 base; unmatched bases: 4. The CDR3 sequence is CASSSSGGRTDTQYF. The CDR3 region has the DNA TGCGCCAGCAGCTCGTCGGGAGGGCGCACAGATACGCAGTATTTT. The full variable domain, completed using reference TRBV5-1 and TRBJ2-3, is KAGVTQTPRYLIKTRGQQVTLSCSPISGHRSVSWYQQTPGQGLQFLFEYFSETQRNKGNFPGRFSGRQFSNSRSEMNVSTLELGDSALYLCASSSSGGRTDTQYFGPGTRLTVL.

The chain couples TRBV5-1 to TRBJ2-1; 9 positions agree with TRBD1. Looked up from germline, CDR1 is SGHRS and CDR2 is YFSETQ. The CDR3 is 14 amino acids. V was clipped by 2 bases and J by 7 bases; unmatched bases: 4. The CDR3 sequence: CASSFGTGTNEQFF. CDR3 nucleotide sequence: TGCGCCAGCAGCTTTGGGACAGGGACGAATGAGCAGTTCTTC. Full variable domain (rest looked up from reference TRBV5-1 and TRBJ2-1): KAGVTQTPRYLIKTRGQQVTLSCSPISGHRSVSWYQQTPGQGLQFLFEYFSETQRNKGNFPGRFSGRQFSNSRSEMNVSTLELGDSALYLCASSFGTGTNEQFFGPGTRLTVL.

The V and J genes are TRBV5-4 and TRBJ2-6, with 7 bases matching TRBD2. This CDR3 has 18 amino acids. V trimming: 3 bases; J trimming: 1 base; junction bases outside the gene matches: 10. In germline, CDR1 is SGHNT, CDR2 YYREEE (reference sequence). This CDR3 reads CASSSRSGAPSGANVLTF. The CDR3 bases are TGTGCCAGCAGCTCTAGGAGCGGGGCTCCGTCTGGGGCCAACGTCCTGACTTTC.

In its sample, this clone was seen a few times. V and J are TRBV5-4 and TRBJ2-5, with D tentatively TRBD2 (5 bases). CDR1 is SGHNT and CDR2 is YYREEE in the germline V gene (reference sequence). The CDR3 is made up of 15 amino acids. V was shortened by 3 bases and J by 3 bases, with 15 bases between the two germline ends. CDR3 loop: CASSSLKDFEETQYF. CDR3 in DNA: TGTGCCAGCAGCTCACTCAAGGACTTCGAAGAGACCCAGTACTTC.

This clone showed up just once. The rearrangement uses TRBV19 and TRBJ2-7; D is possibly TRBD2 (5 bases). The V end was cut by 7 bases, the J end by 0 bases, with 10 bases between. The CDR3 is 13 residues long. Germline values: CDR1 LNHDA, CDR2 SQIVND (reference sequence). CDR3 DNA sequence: TGTGCCAGTATGCGACGGGACTCCTACGAGCAGTACTTC. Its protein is CASMRRDSYEQYF.

Here the CDR3 reads CASSDLGTGIYGYTF. The CDR3 DNA reads TGTGCCAGCAGTGACCTCGGGACAGGGATATATGGCTACACCTTC. The V call is TRBV6-1, the J call TRBJ1-2, with 9 bases identical to TRBD1. Germline V gene sequence: CDR1 MNHNS, CDR2 SASEGT. V lost 3 bases to trimming and J lost 5 bases; unmatched junction nucleotides: 7. This CDR3 is built from 15 residues.

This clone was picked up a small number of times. The CDR3 here is CASRESARGGGYTF. In DNA, the CDR3 is TGTGCCAGCAGAGAATCGGCCAGGGGTGGTGGCTACACCTTC. V gene TRBV6-5 combines with J gene TRBJ1-2; D may be TRBD1 (6 bases). Per germline, CDR1 MNHEY and CDR2 SVGAGI. The CDR3 is 14 amino acids. V was trimmed by 6 bases and J by 7 bases, leaving 18 bases between them.

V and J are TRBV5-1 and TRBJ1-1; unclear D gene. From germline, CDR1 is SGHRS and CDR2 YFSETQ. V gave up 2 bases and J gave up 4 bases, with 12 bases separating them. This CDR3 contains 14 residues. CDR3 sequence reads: CASSFPRRGTEAFF. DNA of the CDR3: TGCGCCAGCAGCTTTCCACGTCGGGGCACTGAAGCTTTCTTT.

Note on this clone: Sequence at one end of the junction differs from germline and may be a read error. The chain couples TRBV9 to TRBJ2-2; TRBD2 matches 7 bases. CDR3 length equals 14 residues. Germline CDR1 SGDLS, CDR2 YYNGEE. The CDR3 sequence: CASSISGNIGELFF. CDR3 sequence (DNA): TGTGCCAGCAGCATAAGCGGGAACATCGGGGAGCTGTTTTTT. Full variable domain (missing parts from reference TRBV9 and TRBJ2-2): DSGVTQTPKHLITATGQRVTLRCSPRSGDLSVYWYQQSLDQGLQFLIQYYNGEERAKGNILERFSAQQFPDLHSELNLSSLELGDSALYFCASSISGNIGELFFGEGSRLTVL.

The CDR3 nucleotides read TGTGCCAGCAGCGCGACCTTTGGGCAGACCTACGAGCAGTACTTC. This translates into CASSATFGQTYEQYF. The chain is built from TRBV11-2 and TRBJ2-5; D remains unclear. TRBJ2-7 matches the DNA end more closely, so the J call is doubtful. The CDR3 is 15 amino acids. Germline V CDR1 and CDR2: SGHAT, FQNNGV.

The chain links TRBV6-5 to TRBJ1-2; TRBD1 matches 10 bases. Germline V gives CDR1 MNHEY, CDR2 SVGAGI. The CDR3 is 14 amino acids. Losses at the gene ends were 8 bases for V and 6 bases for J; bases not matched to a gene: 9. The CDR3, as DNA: TGTGCCAGCTCTCCGGGACAGGGGTGGAATGGCTACACCTTC. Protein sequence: CASSPGQGWNGYTF.

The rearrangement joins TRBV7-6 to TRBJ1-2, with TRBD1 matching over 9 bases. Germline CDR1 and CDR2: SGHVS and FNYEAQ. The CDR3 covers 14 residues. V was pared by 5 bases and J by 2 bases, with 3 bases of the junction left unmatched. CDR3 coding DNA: TGTGCCAGCAGCCAGGGACAGGGAAACTATGGCTACACCTTC. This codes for CASSQGQGNYGYTF.

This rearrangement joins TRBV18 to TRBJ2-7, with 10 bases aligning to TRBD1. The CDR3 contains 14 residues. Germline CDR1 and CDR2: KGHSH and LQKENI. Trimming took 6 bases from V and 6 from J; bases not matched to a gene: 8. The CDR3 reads CASSRRDRGGEQYF. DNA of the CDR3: TGTGCCAGCTCTCGCCGGGACAGGGGTGGCGAGCAGTACTTC.